The 5 T cell receptor beta chains given below trace back to one sample, sequenced in a study of tumor-infiltrating lymphocytes in primary liver carcinoma (dated by TCRdb to 2015 to 2018). RNA from unsorted whole blood was extracted with TRIzol reagent, and germline DNA was obtained with the DNeasy Blood & Tissue kit. Sequencer: Illumina HiSeq 2500. A constant-region primer and ProtoScript II reverse transcriptase were used to reverse-transcribe TCRbeta-specific cDNA from approximately 500 ng total RNA. Construction of the TCRbeta libraries relied on three nested rounds of multiplex PCR, following a slightly modified ARM-PCR procedure. Each of the first two PCR rounds ran for approximately 9 cycles and used multiplex TRBV1-TRBV30 forward primers together with a Cbeta reverse primer. TCRdb redid the processing of the public reads, applying fastp at Q25 and MiXCR, and retained in-frame beta chains. Each entry merges the rows of one CDR3 protein and shows their most common DNA and genes. The sample records fewer than 400,000 distinct CDR3 sequences, 50% to 75% of which are singletons. The ten most abundant clones make up 17% of the sample.

Sequencing was performed on peripheral blood. The receptors here all came from a woman in her twenties or thirties with primary liver carcinoma and hepatitis B virus infection.

V gene TRBV29-1 combines with J gene TRBJ2-3; 10 bases map to TRBD2. CDR1 is SQVTM and CDR2 is ANQGSEA in the germline V gene. V trimming: 8 bases; J trimming: 0 bases; junction bases outside the gene matches: 17. The CDR3 runs to 18 residues. CDR3 coding DNA: TGCAGCTGTGAGTTCGGACTAGCGGCGTTTCCTAGCACAGATACGCAGTATTTT. It encodes CSCEFGLAAFPSTDTQYF.

In regard to this clonotype: This may come from a read error, since a much larger clone is one base off. The chain recombines TRBV6-5 with TRBJ2-5; maybe TRBD1 (5 bases). V lost 6 bases and J lost 5, with 13 bases in between. From germline, CDR1 is MNHEY and CDR2 SVGAGI. The CDR3 is 13 amino acids. The CDR3 nucleotides are TGTGCCAGCAGCCCGAGTAAGGGGGAGACCCAGTACTTC. It codes for CASSPSKGETQYF.

This clonotype was seen at least ten times. This chain connects TRBV11-2 to TRBJ2-5; 8 nucleotides match TRBD1. The CDR3 has 14 amino acids. Germline CDR1 and CDR2: SGHAT and FQNNGV. The junction had 11 bases not matched to a gene; V was cut back by 5 bases and J by 9 bases. The CDR3 reads CASSIGQGPRAQYF. As DNA, the CDR3 is TGTGCCAGCAGCATAGGACAGGGTCCCCGGGCCCAGTACTTC.

Remarks on this clonotype: A much larger clone differs from this one at a single base, so this may be a read error. The CDR3 region has the DNA TGCAGCGTTGGGCCTGGCGGGAGCTCTACCTACGAGCGGTACTTC. It encodes CSVGPGGSSTYERYF. The chain is built from TRBV29-1 and TRBJ2-7; 7 positions match TRBD2. The CDR3 length is 15 residues. Germline V CDR1 and CDR2: SQVTM, ANQGSEA.

This clonotype was counted many times. The chain employs TRBV6-6 and TRBJ2-3; D call uncertain. In germline, CDR1 is MNHNY, CDR2 SVGAGI (reference sequence). Trimming cost V 6 bases and J 4 bases, with 17 bases left between them. The CDR3 contains 15 residues. The CDR3 sequence: CASSYYRVEADTQYF. The CDR3 bases are TGTGCCAGCAGCTATTATAGAGTTGAGGCAGATACGCAGTATTTT.